This T cell receptor (beta chain) was recorded in a study of primary melanoma T cells and metastatic recurrence. In the study overall: Tumors were T2–T4 primary melanomas thicker than 1 mm.

Some clones are missing from TCRdb's copy, which holds only in-frame ones; the method was immunoSEQ multiplex PCR. Altogether around 480 clones are present, around 80% being singletons, with the ten largest covering less than 20%. CDR1 is SGHDN and CDR2 is FVKESK in the germline V gene. The CDR3 covers 13 residues. Trimming removed 0 bases from V and 5 bases from J, with 8 bases in between. This chain uses TRBV14 with TRBJ2-7; D uncertain. The receptor comes from a human donor with melanoma. The sample comprised melanoma tumor tissue. CDR3 residues: CASSQDRNDEQYF. For the CDR3, the DNA is TGTGCCAGCAGCCAAGACCGGAATGACGAGCAGTACTTC.